This paragraph covers one T cell receptor (beta chain) sequence. Documented treatment: over 15 received Ad26.COV2.S at low or high dose, single or two shots; about 5 received placebo; per-sample allocation not given. Collection of samples fell on day 63 after the first vaccine or placebo injection. This CDR3 comprises 14 residues. Germline loops: CDR1 LNHNV, CDR2 YYDKDF (reference sequence). V shed 3 bases, J shed 10 bases, and the junction held 6 bases outside the gene matches. This entry comes from a study of Ad26.COV2.S vaccination and SARS-CoV-2 variants. Assay used: immunoSEQ multiplex PCR; TCRdb lists only in-frame clones, some missing. The repertoire holds about 400,000 clones, with around 92% as singletons.

The sequencing here drew on peripheral blood, taken in a trial of Ad26.COV2.S vaccine versus placebo. The V and J genes are TRBV15 and TRBJ1-6; TRBD1 agrees at 7 bases. This clonotype originated in a person between 18 and 59 years old who received the Ad26.COV2.S COVID-19 vaccine or a placebo. The CDR3 sequence is CATSRKAGGSPLHF. DNA for the CDR3: TGTGCCACCAGCAGGAAGGCAGGGGGATCACCCCTCCACTTT.